This T cell receptor beta chain was obtained from a study of blood T cell repertoires in COVID-19. Turning to the study itself: The origin of the acute and convalescent COVID-19 samples was the United States, Italy and Spain. T cells, B-cell-depleted T cells, or PBMCs provided the cDNA or gDNA that served as material.

CDR1 is SGHRS, CDR2 YFSETQ, per germline. CDR3 length: 14 residues. The ends were cut back, 3 bases at V and 4 bases at J, with 13 bases in the middle. In the authors' workflow: From reference gene primer amplification, estimates of nucleated cell counts were derived. Profiled with immunoSEQ multiplex PCR; TCRdb holds only in-frame clones, not every one. The V and J calls and clone size were taken over from that table, and D and trimming were inferred from the DNA. The table has over 600,000 clones, 75% to 90% seen once. The chain uses TRBV5-1 and TRBJ1-1; D uncertain. This clonotype was obtained from a woman between 18 and 29 years old with acute or convalescent COVID-19. Specimen: peripheral blood. The chain's CDR3 is CASSSWGGGTEAFF. CDR3 nucleotide sequence: TGCGCCAGCAGCTCGTGGGGAGGAGGCACTGAAGCTTTCTTT.